Listed here is a single TCR beta chain. What it recognizes is unknown. The record originates from a study of cytomegalovirus exposure and HLA in healthy donors. About the study: About 79% of a few hundred genotyped donors fell in the Caucasian-associated ancestry cluster.

Primers for the PCR totalled 60 Vbeta and 13 Jbeta. Authors' processing steps: Counted up in a later analysis, unique TCR beta chains came to approximately 77 million, with around 12 million shared. TCRdb keeps only in-frame clones here, not all; method: immunoSEQ multiplex PCR. V and J calls and clone size follow that table, whereas D and trimming were derived from the DNA. The top ten hold over 8.5% of the sample, which has more than 80,000 clones, around nine tenths seen once. Study-wide results and caveats: TCR beta sequences numbering roughly 16,000 were associated with HLA alleles at 0.05 false discovery rate in a later analysis. A link between a missense DCLRE1C variant and TCR beta V- and J-gene trimming emerged from a later analysis.

The sample was PBMCs. This sequence was found in a man younger than 45 in good health and CMV-seropositive.

CDR3 in DNA: TGTGCCAGCAGCTTCGTCCCCACTAGCGGGAGTTTAGAGCAGTACTTC. Its translation: CASSFVPTSGSLEQYF. The rearrangement uses TRBV7-8 and TRBJ2-7, with 11 bases that match TRBD2. Per the germline V gene, CDR1 is SGHVS and CDR2 is FQNEAQ. V trimming: 3 bases; J trimming: 7 bases; junction bases outside the gene matches: 11. The CDR3 is 16 residues long.